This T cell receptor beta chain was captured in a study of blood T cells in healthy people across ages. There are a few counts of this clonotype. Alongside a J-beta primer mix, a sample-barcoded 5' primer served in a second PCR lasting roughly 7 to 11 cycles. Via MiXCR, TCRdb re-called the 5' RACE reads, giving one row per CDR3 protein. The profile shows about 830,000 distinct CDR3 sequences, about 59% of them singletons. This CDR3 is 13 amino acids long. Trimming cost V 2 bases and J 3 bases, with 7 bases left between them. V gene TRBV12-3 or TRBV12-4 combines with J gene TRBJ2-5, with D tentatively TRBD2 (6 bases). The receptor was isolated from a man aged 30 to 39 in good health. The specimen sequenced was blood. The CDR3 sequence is CASSLWREETQYF. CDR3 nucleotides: TGTGCCAGCAGTTTATGGAGGGAAGAGACCCAGTACTTC.